This entry lists 32 T cell receptor beta chains sequenced from one sample in a study of neurological immune-mediated disorders. From the 5' RACE reads, TCRdb called clonotypes with MiXCR, one entry per CDR3 protein. The sample consists of over 50,000 distinct CDR3 sequences, around 5% of them appearing once. Sequencing input: PBMCs. The receptors were gathered from a human donor with multiple sclerosis. The donor label of this sample is uncertain.

This clonotype was picked up many times. The rearrangement joins TRBV20-1 to TRBJ1-2; 11 positions match TRBD1. Trimming took 2 bases from V and 8 from J; bases not matched to a gene: 4. CDR1 and CDR2 from the germline V gene are DFQATT and SNEGSKA (reference sequence). The length of the CDR3 is 13 residues. CDR3 sequence: CSARLGQGGGYTF. The CDR3 coding sequence is TGCAGTGCTAGACTGGGACAGGGGGGCGGCTACACCTTC.

This clonotype was detected many times. The gene calls are TRBV6-5 and TRBJ2-3; 10 bases are a match to TRBD2. V dropped 7 bases and J dropped 2; count of bases not matched to a gene: 12. The CDR3 spans 17 residues. The germline gives CDR1 MNHEY, CDR2 SVGAGI. CDR3 in DNA: TGTGCCAGCACCCCTTGGGAAGCGGGGGGGAACACAGATACGCAGTATTTT. It is translated as CASTPWEAGGNTDTQYF.

By sample fraction, this clonotype is medium-sized. This chain joins TRBV7-6 and TRBJ2-7; 9 bases agree with TRBD1. Germline CDR1 SGHVS, CDR2 FNYEAQ. The V gene end was trimmed by 0 bases and the J gene end by 5 bases; junction bases not matched to a gene: 8. CDR3 length: 16 residues. The CDR3 sequence: CASSLATGTGNDEQYF. DNA of the CDR3: TGTGCCAGCAGCTTAGCGACAGGGACAGGGAATGACGAGCAGTACTTC.

This clonotype has at least ten counts. V usage is TRBV5-1 and J usage is TRBJ2-2, with D unclear. The CDR3 spans 14 residues. Trimming stripped 5 bases from V and 5 bases from J, with 13 bases between. Germline assignment: CDR1 SGHRS and CDR2 YFSETQ. This CDR3 reads CASSEDHTTGELFF. CDR3 nucleotides: TGCGCCAGCAGTGAGGACCATACTACCGGGGAGCTGTTTTTT.

Ten or more counts support this clonotype. This chain connects TRBV12-3 or TRBV12-4 to TRBJ2-7; TRBD2 aligns across 9 bases. The ends lost 5 bases at V and 4 bases at J; junction bases unmatched: 9. The CDR3 length is 15 residues. CDR3 DNA: TGTGCCAGCAGTCAACGGGGGACTAGCAGGTACGAGCAGTACTTC. Protein: CASSQRGTSRYEQYF.

This clonotype was observed a single time. V and J are TRBV20-1 and TRBJ1-6; tentatively, D is TRBD1 (5 bases). The length of the CDR3 is 15 residues. The germline gives CDR1 DFQATT, CDR2 SNEGSKA (reference sequence). V was trimmed by 6 bases and J by 7 bases, leaving 19 bases between them. The CDR3 loop reads CSASGGGMWNSPLHF. The CDR3 DNA follows: TGCAGTGCCAGCGGTGGGGGGATGTGGAATTCACCCCTCCACTTT.

Ten or more counts support this clonotype. The chain combines TRBV5-1 with TRBJ1-6, with 10 nucleotides matching TRBD1. The ends lost 7 bases at V and 7 bases at J; junction bases unmatched: 2. CDR1 and CDR2 from the germline V gene are SGHRS and YFSETQ. This CDR3 is 13 amino acids long. The CDR3 DNA reads TGCGCCAGCGCGGACAGGGGGAATTCACCCCTCCACTTT. Amino acids: CASADRGNSPLHF.

This clonotype was recorded at least ten times. This chain uses TRBV5-1 with TRBJ2-7, with TRBD1 as a possible D gene (6 bases). The CDR3 length is 16 residues. CDR1 is SGHRS and CDR2 is YFSETQ in the germline V gene. V dropped 5 bases and J dropped 1 base, with 19 bases sitting between them. The chain's CDR3 is CASSHKTGTISYEQYF. DNA of the CDR3: TGCGCCAGCAGTCATAAAACAGGGACAATTTCCTACGAGCAGTACTTC.

Many counts were recorded for this clonotype. The chain joins TRBV5-5 to TRBJ2-7; D not certain. The CDR3 contains 15 residues. The V end was cut by 1 base, the J end by 0 bases, with 11 bases between. Germline lookup yields CDR1 SGHKS and CDR2 YYEKEE (reference sequence). The CDR3, as DNA: TGTGCCAGCAGCTTGTCCCAGGTTAGCTCCTACGAGCAGTACTTC. Amino acid sequence: CASSLSQVSSYEQYF.

In this sample, this clonotype turned up many times. This chain links TRBV5-1 with TRBJ2-6; D unclear. Trimming stripped 4 bases from V and 1 base from J, with 9 bases between. The CDR3 length is 15 residues. Per germline, CDR1 SGHRS and CDR2 YFSETQ. CDR3 sequence (DNA): TGCGCCAGCAGCGCGGTGGGATCTGGGGCCAACGTCCTGACTTTC. Amino acids: CASSAVGSGANVLTF.

This clonotype was recorded at least ten times. This chain links TRBV15 with TRBJ2-7; perhaps D is TRBD1 or TRBD2 (5 bases each). Trimming cost V 9 bases and J 3 bases, with 15 bases left between them. CDR3 size: 13 residues. Germline CDR1 reads LNHNV; CDR2 reads YYDKDF (reference sequence). CDR3 sequence: CATAGTPSYEQYF. The CDR3 DNA follows: TGTGCCACTGCCGGGACGCCGAGCTACGAGCAGTACTTC.

This clonotype came up many times. The chain recombines TRBV5-1 with TRBJ1-1; 8 nucleotides line up with TRBD1. V trimming: 4 bases; J trimming: 7 bases; junction bases outside the gene matches: 12. CDR1 and CDR2 from the germline V gene are SGHRS and YFSETQ. The CDR3 runs 15 residues. CDR3 region: CASSPWTGYSGEAFF. The CDR3 nucleotides read TGCGCCAGCAGCCCGTGGACAGGGTATTCCGGTGAAGCTTTCTTT.

This clonotype occurred many times. The chain links TRBV18 to TRBJ1-2; D ambiguous. From germline, CDR1 is KGHSH and CDR2 LQKENI. The V gene lost 3 bases and the J gene lost 5 bases, with 13 bases spanning the gap. The CDR3 is made up of 14 amino acids. The CDR3 DNA reads as TGTGCCAGCTCACCCAGTTGGCAGTCGTATGGCTACACCTTC. Amino acids: CASSPSWQSYGYTF.

Points on this clonotype: The final CDR3 position lacks the conserved phenylalanine or tryptophan, pointing to a likely read error. V and J are TRBV5-1 and TRBJ1-1, with 9 nucleotides matching TRBD1. Germline loops: CDR1 SGHRS, CDR2 YFSETQ. V shed 5 bases, J shed 0 bases, and the junction held 11 bases outside the gene matches. The CDR3 sequence is 17 residues long. The CDR3 here is CASSPGTGGWVNTEAFL. The CDR3 nucleotides read TGCGCCAGCAGTCCGGGTACAGGGGGCTGGGTGAACACTGAAGCTTTCCTT.

This clonotype has a count of ten or more. This could be a read error, since a much larger clone is one nucleotide away. CDR3 nucleotide sequence: TGCAGTGTAGCAACCCCCAGGGTATACGAAGCTTTCTTT. It encodes CSVATPRVYEAFF. This sequence joins TRBV20-1 and TRBJ1-1, with D perhaps matching TRBD1 (5 bases). V lost 7 bases to trimming and J lost 8 bases, with 20 bases between them. Germline CDR1 and CDR2: DFQATT and SNEGSKA (reference sequence). This CDR3 comprises 13 residues.

This clonotype showed up many times. The V call is TRBV7-2, the J call TRBJ2-7, with D perhaps TRBD1 (6 bases). This CDR3 spans 14 amino acids. Germline V gene sequence: CDR1 SGHTA, CDR2 FQGNSA. The V gene lost 5 bases and the J gene lost 4 bases, with 15 bases spanning the gap. CDR3 loop: CASSPRTAGYEQYF. The DNA for the CDR3 is TGTGCCAGCAGCCCTCGGACAGCTGGGTACGAGCAGTACTTC.

This clonotype was detected only a few times. The gene calls are TRBV11-2 and TRBJ2-3; D not certain. Trimming cost V 5 bases and J 5 bases, with 23 bases left between them. CDR1 is SGHAT and CDR2 is FQNNGV in the germline V gene. This CDR3 contains 17 residues. CDR3 nucleotides: TGTGCCAGCAGCCTCCGACTGTCGCGAAGTGGTGGAGATACGCAGTATTTT. Its translation is CASSLRLSRSGGDTQYF.

This clonotype has ten or more counts. The J gene is TRBJ2-3, the V gene TRBV3-1, with no clear D. The V and J ends lost 4 bases and 2 bases respectively, with 10 bases between them. This CDR3 region has 14 residues. In germline, CDR1 is LGHDT, CDR2 YNNKEL (reference sequence). DNA for the CDR3: TGTGCCAGCAGCCCCCGGGTGGCCACAGATACGCAGTATTTT. It translates to CASSPRVATDTQYF.

This clonotype appeared many times. V is TRBV5-1 and J is TRBJ2-3; no reliable D call. V was cut by 0 bases and J by 3 bases, with 8 bases left in between. CDR1 is SGHRS and CDR2 is YFSETQ in the germline V gene. CDR3 length equals 14 residues. CDR3 loop: CASSLALATDTQYF. For the CDR3, the DNA is TGCGCCAGCAGCTTGGCATTAGCTACAGATACGCAGTATTTT.

This clonotype was counted at least ten times. This sequence joins TRBV12-3 or TRBV12-4 and TRBJ2-4, with 7 bases aligning to TRBD1. The V and J ends lost 3 bases and 11 bases, in that order; junction bases with no gene match: 4. The CDR3 contains 12 residues. CDR3 protein: CASSFTTGLQYF. The CDR3 nucleotides read TGTGCCAGCAGTTTCACGACAGGGCTTCAGTACTTC.

This clonotype was detected ten times or more. The V call is TRBV24-1, the J call TRBJ1-2, with no clear D. CDR3 length equals 13 residues. The germline V and J ends were trimmed by 1 base and 8 bases, with 10 bases remaining between them. The germline gives CDR1 KGHDR, CDR2 SFDVKD. The CDR3 sequence: CATSDFKGDGYTF. DNA for the CDR3: TGTGCCACCAGTGATTTCAAGGGTGACGGCTACACCTTC.

The table lists this clonotype with many counts. This rearrangement joins TRBV6-5 to TRBJ2-1, with 10 bases that match TRBD1. CDR1 MNHEY and CDR2 SVGAGI come from the germline V gene. The V segment lost 5 bases and the J segment 5 bases; nucleotides outside the gene matches: 6. There are 15 residues in the CDR3. CDR3 residues: CASSPRTGGDNEQFF. In DNA form, the CDR3 reads TGTGCCAGCAGTCCGAGGACAGGGGGGGACAATGAGCAGTTCTTC.

This clonotype was recorded at least ten times. The V call is TRBV29-1, the J call TRBJ1-5; 10 bases are shared with TRBD1. The CDR3 has 15 residues. Unmatched junction bases numbered 5, after V lost 6 bases and J lost 0 bases. Germline assignment: CDR1 SQVTM and CDR2 ANQGSEA. The CDR3 coding sequence is TGCAGCGTGATCGGGACAGGGGATAGCAATCAGCCCCAGCATTTT. Its protein product is CSVIGTGDSNQPQHF.

This clonotype has at least ten counts. V is TRBV24-1 and J is TRBJ2-3, with D uncertain. Deletions cut 3 bases from V and 3 bases from J, with 12 bases between. The CDR3 sequence is 15 residues long. The V gene's germline CDR1 is KGHDR and CDR2 SFDVKD. CDR3 residues: CATSDPSQITDTQYF. As DNA, the CDR3 is TGTGCCACCAGTGATCCGAGCCAGATTACAGATACGCAGTATTTT.

Many counts were recorded for this clonotype. The V call is TRBV12-3 or TRBV12-4, the J call TRBJ2-3; 7 nucleotides match TRBD2. CDR3 length: 14 residues. Trimming took 7 bases from V and 4 from J; bases not matched to a gene: 8. The CDR3 nucleotides read TGTGCCAGCAACGAAATAGCGGGCGCAGATACGCAGTATTTT. Protein sequence: CASNEIAGADTQYF.

This clonotype was counted many times. The DNA for the CDR3 is TGCAGCGTTCCCGTGGGGGGATCGTACACCGGGGAGCTGTTTTTT. It codes for CSVPVGGSYTGELFF. This sequence joins TRBV29-1 and TRBJ2-2, with TRBD2 as a possible D gene (6 bases). Germline V lookup: CDR1 SQVTM, CDR2 ANQGSEA. Deletions cut 5 bases from V and 3 bases from J, with 16 bases between. The CDR3 consists of 15 residues.

This clonotype has at least ten counts. The chain couples TRBV2 to TRBJ2-1; 9 positions match TRBD1. This CDR3 is built from 17 residues. V lost 7 bases to trimming and J lost 2 bases; unmatched junction nucleotides: 12. Germline CDR1 reads SNHLY; CDR2 reads FYNNEI. The CDR3 loop is CASKAPSDRGTYNEQFF. In DNA form, the CDR3 reads TGTGCCAGCAAAGCTCCCTCGGACAGGGGCACCTACAATGAGCAGTTCTTC.

This clonotype was detected many times. The V gene is TRBV5-1, the J gene TRBJ2-1, with 8 bases identical to TRBD2. Germline V gives CDR1 SGHRS, CDR2 YFSETQ. V shed 4 bases, J shed 7 bases, and the junction held 7 bases outside the gene matches. The CDR3 is 14 amino acids. The DNA of the CDR3 is TGCGCCAGCAGCGCCCCATCGGGGGGGAATGAGCAGTTCTTC. This gives the protein CASSAPSGGNEQFF.

The sample holds many counts of this clonotype. V usage is TRBV5-6 and J usage is TRBJ2-7; 7 bases are a match to TRBD2. Germline values: CDR1 SGHDT, CDR2 YYEEEE. This CDR3 comprises 14 residues. Trimming took 0 bases from V and 6 from J; bases not matched to a gene: 6. The CDR3 loop reads CASSLGTTGGEQYF. The CDR3 coding sequence is TGTGCCAGCAGCTTGGGAACGACGGGGGGCGAGCAGTACTTC.

This clonotype occurred many times. The chain employs TRBV20-1 and TRBJ2-7, with 7 positions matching TRBD1. The CDR3 covers 12 residues. Germline CDR1 and CDR2: DFQATT and SNEGSKA (reference sequence). V was pared by 2 bases and J by 2 bases, with 0 bases of the junction left unmatched. CDR3 coding DNA: TGCAGTGCTAGACAGGGGGCCTACGAGCAGTACTTC. As protein: CSARQGAYEQYF.

There are many counts of this clonotype. The gene calls are TRBV7-7 and TRBJ2-1, with D maybe TRBD2 (6 bases). Germline assignment: CDR1 SSHAT and CDR2 FNYEAQ (reference sequence). The V gene lost 5 bases and the J gene lost 5 bases, with 10 bases spanning the gap. This CDR3 is built from 13 residues. CDR3 residues: CASSSGLNNEQFF. CDR3 coding DNA: TGTGCCAGCAGCAGCGGGTTGAACAATGAGCAGTTCTTC.

This clonotype was detected ten times or more. The chain carries TRBV5-1 and TRBJ2-1; maybe TRBD1 (5 bases). Trimming took off 2 bases at V and 9 bases at J, with 9 bases between the two ends. The germline V gene encodes CDR1 SGHRS and CDR2 YFSETQ. The CDR3 spans 12 residues. CDR3 in DNA: TGCGCCAGCAGCTTAGAAGGGGTTGAGCAGTTCTTC. This encodes CASSLEGVEQFF. Together with reference TRBV5-1 and TRBJ2-1, the CDR3 gives the full variable domain: KAGVTQTPRYLIKTRGQQVTLSCSPISGHRSVSWYQQTPGQGLQFLFEYFSETQRNKGNFPGRFSGRQFSNSRSEMNVSTLELGDSALYLCASSLEGVEQFFGPGTRLTVL.